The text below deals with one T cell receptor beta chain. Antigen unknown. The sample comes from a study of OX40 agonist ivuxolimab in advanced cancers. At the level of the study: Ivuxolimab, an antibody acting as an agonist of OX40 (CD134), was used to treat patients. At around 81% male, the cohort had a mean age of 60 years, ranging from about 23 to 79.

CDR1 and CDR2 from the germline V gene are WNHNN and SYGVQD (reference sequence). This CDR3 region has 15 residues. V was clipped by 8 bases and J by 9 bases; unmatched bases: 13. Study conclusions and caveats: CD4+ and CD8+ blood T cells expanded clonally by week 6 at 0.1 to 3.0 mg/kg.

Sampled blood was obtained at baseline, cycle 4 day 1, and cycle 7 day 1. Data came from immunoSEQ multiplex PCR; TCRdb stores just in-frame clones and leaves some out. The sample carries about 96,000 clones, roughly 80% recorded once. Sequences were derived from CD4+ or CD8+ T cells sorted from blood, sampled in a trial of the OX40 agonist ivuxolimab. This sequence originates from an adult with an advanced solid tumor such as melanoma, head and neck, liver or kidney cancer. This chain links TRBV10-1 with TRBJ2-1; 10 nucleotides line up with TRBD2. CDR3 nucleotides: TGCGCCAGCGCCGAGGGTTCAGCGGGAGGGCGTGAGCAGTTCTTC. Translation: CASAEGSAGGREQFF.